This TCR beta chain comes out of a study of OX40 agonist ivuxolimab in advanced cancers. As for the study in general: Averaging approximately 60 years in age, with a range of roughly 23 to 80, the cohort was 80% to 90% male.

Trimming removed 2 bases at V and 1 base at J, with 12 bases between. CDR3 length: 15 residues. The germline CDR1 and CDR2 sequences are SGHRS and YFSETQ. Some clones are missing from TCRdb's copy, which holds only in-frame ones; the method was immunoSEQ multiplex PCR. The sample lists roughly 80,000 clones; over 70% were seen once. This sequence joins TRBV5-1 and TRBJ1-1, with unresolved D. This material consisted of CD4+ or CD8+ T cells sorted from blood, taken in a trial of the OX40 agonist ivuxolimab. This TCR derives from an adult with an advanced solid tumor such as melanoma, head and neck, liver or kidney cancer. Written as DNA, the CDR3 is TGCGCCAGCAGCTTTACGGGCCCCCCGAACACTGAAGCTTTCTTT. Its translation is CASSFTGPPNTEAFF.